Presented here are 17 T cell receptor beta chains from one specimen sequenced in a study of shared clonotypes between healthy human individuals. The assay was immunoSEQ multiplex PCR, and TCRdb's table has in-frame clones only and misses some. The top ten hold more than 0.85% of the sample, which has around 1.1 million clones, 77% seen once. The source material was memory CD4+ T cells from PBMCs. Subset noted: CD45RA-negative fraction. These receptor sequences come from a man aged 18 to 29 in good health. Some clones in this sample may be carry-over from other donors' samples.

This clone was found a few times. The J gene is TRBJ2-2, the V gene TRBV5-1; tentative D call: TRBD1 (6 bases). This CDR3 comprises 15 residues. The germline gives CDR1 SGHRS, CDR2 YFSETQ. The ends were cut back, 1 base at V and 4 bases at J, with 11 bases in the middle. In DNA, the CDR3 is TGCGCCAGCAGCTTGATACAGGGCGGCACCGGGGAGCTGTTTTTT. Translation: CASSLIQGGTGELFF.

J is TRBJ1-5 and V is TRBV6-1; D gene ambiguous. Trimming took off 3 bases at V and 0 bases at J, with 12 bases between the two ends. This CDR3 comprises 16 residues. The germline CDR1 and CDR2 sequences are MNHNS and SASEGT. CDR3 bases: TGTGCCAGCAGTGATTCTTACAGCTATAGCAATCAGCCCCAGCATTTT. It translates to CASSDSYSYSNQPQHF.

The chain has TRBV5-1 and TRBJ2-1; 7 nucleotides agree with TRBD1. After removal of 4 bases from V and 5 bases from J, the junction contained 12 bases not matched to a gene. The CDR3 has 16 residues. Germline values: CDR1 SGHRS, CDR2 YFSETQ. CDR3 nucleotides: TGCGCCAGCAGCCGTAGGACAGGAGCCTATGACAATGAGCAGTTCTTC. This translates into CASSRRTGAYDNEQFF.

V gene TRBV7-9 combines with J gene TRBJ1-2, with D possibly being TRBD1 (6 bases). V lost 3 bases, J lost 0 bases, and 14 bases lay in between. Germline CDR1 and CDR2: SEHNR and FQNEAQ (reference sequence). The CDR3 runs to 16 residues. The CDR3 bases are TGTGCCAGCAGCTTGGCTGGACAGCCAACTAACTATGGCTACACCTTC. Its protein is CASSLAGQPTNYGYTF. The entire variable domain, with the rest obtained from reference TRBV7-9 and TRBJ1-2, is as follows: DTGVSQNPRHKITKRGQNVTFRCDPISEHNRLYWYRQTLGQGPEFLTYFQNEAQLEKSRLLSDRFSAERPKGSFSTLEIQRTEQGDSAMYLCASSLAGQPTNYGYTFGSGTRLTVV.

The chain is built from TRBV7-9 and TRBJ1-4, with TRBD1 identical over 8 bases. V lost 2 bases to trimming and J lost 6 bases; unmatched junction nucleotides: 2. CDR3 length equals 14 residues. Germline assignment: CDR1 SEHNR and CDR2 FQNEAQ (reference sequence). The CDR3 DNA is TGTGCCAGCAGCTTACAACAGGGGGATGAAAAACTGTTTTTT. This sequence encodes CASSLQQGDEKLFF. The variable domain in full, with the rest retrieved from reference TRBV7-9 and TRBJ1-4, is DTGVSQNPRHKITKRGQNVTFRCDPISEHNRLYWYRQTLGQGPEFLTYFQNEAQLEKSRLLSDRFSAERPKGSFSTLEIQRTEQGDSAMYLCASSLQQGDEKLFFGSGTQLSVL.

This clone is a singleton in its sample. The J gene is TRBJ2-7, the V gene TRBV29-1; TRBD1 matches at 8 bases. Germline V gene sequence: CDR1 SQVTM, CDR2 ANQGSEA. J gave up 1 base and V 4 bases, and 6 bases lay outside the gene matches. The CDR3 is made up of 14 amino acids. The CDR3 reads CSVARTGRSYEQYF. The CDR3 DNA sequence: TGCAGCGTTGCCCGGACAGGGCGATCCTACGAGCAGTACTTC.

The chain recombines TRBV6-5 with TRBJ2-1; possible D gene TRBD1, 5 bases. CDR1 is MNHEY, CDR2 SVGAGI, per germline. CDR3 length: 13 residues. The germline V and J ends were trimmed by 6 bases and 4 bases, with 10 bases remaining between them. The CDR3 sequence is CASSSDSYNEQFF. CDR3 in DNA: TGTGCCAGCAGCAGCGACAGTTACAATGAGCAGTTCTTC.

This chain joins TRBV6-1 and TRBJ2-7; no clear D. CDR3 length: 12 amino acids. Germline V gene data show CDR1 as MNHNS and CDR2 as SASEGT. Trimming stripped 7 bases from V and 4 bases from J, with 11 bases between. The CDR3 sequence is CASTSMYYEQYF. CDR3 sequence (DNA): TGTGCCAGCACCTCAATGTATTACGAGCAGTACTTC.

V usage is TRBV9 and J usage is TRBJ2-2; D is perhaps TRBD1 (7 bases). Germline V gene sequence: CDR1 SGDLS, CDR2 YYNGEE. This CDR3 region has 15 residues. Between the trimmed V and J ends, which lost 0 bases and 5 bases, there was a span of 11 bases. The DNA for the CDR3 is TGTGCCAGCAGCGTAGGACAGGGAGGTACCGGGGAGCTGTTTTTT. Its protein is CASSVGQGGTGELFF.

The V gene is TRBV5-1, the J gene TRBJ1-2; D ambiguous. The CDR3 contains 14 residues. Germline CDR1 SGHRS, CDR2 YFSETQ. The germline V and J ends were trimmed by 4 bases and 1 base, with 11 bases remaining between them. The CDR3: CASSPDAGNYGYTF. CDR3 DNA: TGCGCCAGCAGCCCGGACGCGGGTAACTATGGCTACACCTTC. The entire variable domain, with the rest obtained from reference TRBV5-1 and TRBJ1-2, is as follows: KAGVTQTPRYLIKTRGQQVTLSCSPISGHRSVSWYQQTPGQGLQFLFEYFSETQRNKGNFPGRFSGRQFSNSRSEMNVSTLELGDSALYLCASSPDAGNYGYTFGSGTRLTVV.

V is TRBV7-7 and J is TRBJ2-2; the match to TRBD1 covers 10 bases. The V segment lost 5 bases and the J segment 11 bases; nucleotides outside the gene matches: 5. The V gene's germline CDR1 is SSHAT and CDR2 FNYEAQ (reference sequence). CDR3 length: 13 residues. The DNA of the CDR3 is TGTGCCAGCAGCATAGGACAGGGGGAAGAGCTGTTTTTT. As protein: CASSIGQGEELFF.

V usage is TRBV2 and J usage is TRBJ1-1; 8 nucleotides line up with TRBD1. With 6 bases clipped from V and 4 bases from J, the junction kept 4 bases outside the gene matches. Germline V gene sequence: CDR1 SNHLY, CDR2 FYNNEI. The CDR3 is 13 residues long. This CDR3 is CASRTGVGTEAFF. The CDR3 DNA sequence: TGTGCCAGCAGGACAGGGGTGGGCACTGAAGCTTTCTTT.

This chain links TRBV27 with TRBJ1-2; D is uncertain. This CDR3 comprises 14 residues. The V gene lost 3 bases and the J gene lost 8 bases, with 16 bases spanning the gap. CDR1 MNHEY and CDR2 SMNVEV come from the germline V gene (reference sequence). The CDR3: CASSFLGFRNGYTF. The DNA for the CDR3 is TGTGCCAGCAGTTTTTTAGGGTTCCGTAACGGCTACACCTTC.

J is TRBJ2-5 and V is TRBV5-1; 7 bases agree with TRBD1. The length of the CDR3 is 14 residues. Germline V gene sequence: CDR1 SGHRS, CDR2 YFSETQ. The V and J ends lost 7 bases and 1 base, in that order; junction bases with no gene match: 7. CDR3 sequence (DNA): TGCGCCAGCGCCACAGGGGTGGCCCAAGAGACCCAGTACTTC. Protein: CASATGVAQETQYF. The full variable domain, rest sourced from reference TRBV5-1 and TRBJ2-5, is KAGVTQTPRYLIKTRGQQVTLSCSPISGHRSVSWYQQTPGQGLQFLFEYFSETQRNKGNFPGRFSGRQFSNSRSEMNVSTLELGDSALYLCASATGVAQETQYFGPGTRLLVL.

The V gene is TRBV28, the J gene TRBJ1-1, with D possibly matching TRBD1 (5 bases). Trimming left V 5 bases short and J 5 bases short, with 18 bases between. This CDR3 contains 15 residues. Germline CDR1 and CDR2: MDHEN and SYDVKM. CDR3 residues: CASSPAGTLGTEAFF. The CDR3 coding sequence is TGTGCCAGCAGTCCTGCCGGGACCCTGGGGACTGAAGCTTTCTTT.

The chain carries TRBV28 and TRBJ1-1; D is ambiguous. The germline gives CDR1 MDHEN, CDR2 SYDVKM. The ends were cut back, 6 bases at V and 0 bases at J, with 8 bases in the middle. This CDR3 has 13 amino acids. CDR3 in DNA: TGTGCCAGCAGCAACGCCCTGAACACTGAAGCTTTCTTT. Amino acids: CASSNALNTEAFF.

DNA for the CDR3: TGCAGCGCTTCCGGGACTAGCGGGAGCCCAGATACGCAGTATTTT. It encodes CSASGTSGSPDTQYF. V and J are TRBV29-1 and TRBJ2-3; 14 nucleotides agree with TRBD2. This CDR3 spans 15 amino acids. Per germline, CDR1 SQVTM and CDR2 ANQGSEA. V shed 7 bases and J 4 bases; nucleotides not matched to a gene: 7.